This TCR beta chain was documented in a study of T cells in Graves' hyperthyroidism and ophthalmopathy. The CDR3 runs to 14 residues. The junction had 8 bases not matched to a gene; V was cut back by 8 bases and J by 5 bases. Germline V gene sequence: CDR1 MNHNS, CDR2 SASEGT. RNA transcripts served as the template for amplifying TCR beta CDR3 regions. In the first-round RT-PCR of the TCR CDR3, the HTBI primer set was used. TCRdb reanalysed the multiplex PCR reads using MiXCR and keeps one entry per CDR3 protein. Of about 610,000 distinct CDR3 sequences detected, approximately 15% appear once; the ten largest clones hold roughly 3.3%. For the diagnoses, clinical symptoms, serum thyroxine and TRAb, thyroid ultrasound and orbital computed tomography were used. Ten or more counts support this clonotype.

This clonotype was sampled from a middle-aged woman with Graves' ophthalmopathy. Sequencing input: blood. The chain recombines TRBV6-1 with TRBJ2-1; TRBD2 agrees at 8 bases. The CDR3 protein is CASRPSGWNNEQFF. The CDR3 region has the DNA TGTGCCAGCCGGCCTAGCGGGTGGAACAATGAGCAGTTCTTC.